This T cell receptor beta chain was retrieved from a study of cytomegalovirus exposure and HLA in healthy donors. This clone was counted between two and nine times. V gave up 5 bases and J gave up 2 bases; unmatched junction bases: 6. Germline V CDR1 and CDR2: GTSNPN, SVGIG (reference sequence). The CDR3 runs to 15 residues. Amplification used 60 Vbeta primers and 13 Jbeta primers. In the original workflow: Unique TCR beta chains totaled around 86 million in a later count, with about 11 million of them shared. Method: immunoSEQ multiplex PCR; TCRdb's copy keeps in-frame clones and lacks some. V and J calls and clone size are given by that table; D and trimming were obtained from the DNA. The sample consists of 150,000 to 200,000 clones, about 77% of them appearing once.

Sequencing was done on a sample of PBMCs. This TCR came from a woman aged 40 to 55 in good health and CMV-seropositive. The chain recombines TRBV30 with TRBJ2-3; TRBD2 matches at 11 bases. Here the CDR3 DNA reads TGTGCCTGGCAGACTAGCGGGAAGTCCACAGATACGCAGTATTTT. Its translation is CAWQTSGKSTDTQYF.